This T cell receptor (beta chain) comes out of a study of CD8 T cells in ankylosing spondylitis. Each CDR3 protein is one row after TCRdb ran MiXCR on the 5' RACE reads. The table records 330,000 or so distinct CDR3 sequences, roughly 8% of them present only once. Overall study findings and caveats: For ankylosing spondylitis blood, a TCR beta motif of several highly homologous variants appeared characteristic.

As regards this clonotype: Its antigen is not known.

Germline CDR1 reads SGHTA; CDR2 reads FQGTGA. Between the trimmed V and J ends, which lost 2 bases and 5 bases, there was a span of 14 bases. CDR3 length: 15 amino acids. Source material: blood, either unsorted or a sorted T cell fraction (not recorded which). This TCR was recovered from a male donor with ankylosing spondylitis. The chain joins TRBV7-3 to TRBJ2-3, with D tentatively TRBD2 (6 bases). For the CDR3, the DNA is TGTGCCAGCAGCTTATTTGGCGGGAAGGGAGATACGCAGTATTTT. Its translation is CASSLFGGKGDTQYF. Looking up the rest from reference TRBV7-3 and TRBJ2-3 gives the full variable domain: GAGVSQTPSNKVTEKGKYVELRCDPISGHTALYWYRQSLGQGPEFLIYFQGTGAADDSGLPNDRFFAVRPEGSVSTLKIQRTERGDSAVYLCASSLFGGKGDTQYFGPGTRLTVL.